The 16 T cell receptor beta chains below come from one sample, sequenced in a study of OX40 agonist ivuxolimab in advanced cancers. Some clones are missing from TCRdb's copy, which holds only in-frame ones; the method was immunoSEQ multiplex PCR. Of more than 70,000 clones in the sample, 80% to 90% are singletons; the top ten hold 20% to 25%. This specimen was CD4+ or CD8+ T cells sorted from blood, taken in a trial of the OX40 agonist ivuxolimab. The receptors derive from an adult with an advanced solid tumor such as melanoma, head and neck, liver or kidney cancer.

This clone appeared a single time. The V gene is TRBV2, the J gene TRBJ2-3; tentatively, D is TRBD1 (6 bases). The CDR3 is 14 residues long. The V and J ends lost 10 bases and 9 bases respectively, with 23 bases between them. Germline V gene lookup returns CDR1 SNHLY and CDR2 FYNNEI. The CDR3 sequence is CATRGWAAKDTQYF. The CDR3 region has the DNA TGTGCCACCAGGGGCTGGGCAGCAAAGGACACGCAGTATTTT.

J is TRBJ2-5 and V is TRBV2; D may be TRBD1 (5 bases). Trimming stripped 4 bases from V and 2 bases from J, with 8 bases between. Germline V gene lookup returns CDR1 SNHLY and CDR2 FYNNEI. This CDR3 has 13 residues. CDR3 nucleotide sequence: TGTGCCAGCAGTGCAAGACAGCAAGAGACCCAGTACTTC. It codes for CASSARQQETQYF.

Ten or more counts support this clone. V is TRBV9 and J is TRBJ2-1; D remains unclear. CDR1 and CDR2 from the germline V gene are SGDLS and YYNGEE. V was cut by 0 bases and J by 7 bases, with 5 bases left in between. The CDR3 is made up of 12 amino acids. The CDR3, as DNA: TGTGCCAGCAGCGTAGAAAGGAATGAGCAGTTCTTC. Its translation: CASSVERNEQFF.

The rearrangement uses TRBV6-6 and TRBJ1-2; D is unresolved. The CDR3 runs to 14 residues. Deletions cut 7 bases from V and 4 bases from J, with 16 bases between. The V gene's germline CDR1 is MNHNY and CDR2 SVGAGI (reference sequence). The CDR3 loop is CASNPLLNGYGYTF. DNA for the CDR3: TGTGCCAGCAATCCCCTCTTGAACGGCTATGGCTACACCTTC.

The chain is built from TRBV7-2 and TRBJ2-1; TRBD2 aligns across 9 bases. V lost 1 base to trimming and J lost 7 bases; unmatched junction nucleotides: 11. This CDR3 region has 17 residues. CDR1 and CDR2 from the germline V gene are SGHTA and FQGNSA. The CDR3 sequence: CASSLGFGGGAINEQFF. The CDR3 DNA is TGTGCCAGCAGCTTAGGATTCGGCGGGGGGGCCATTAATGAGCAGTTCTTC.

This clone was found a few times. The CDR3 sequence: CSASQGDQPQHF. Written as DNA, the CDR3 is TGCAGCGCCTCTCAAGGGGACCAGCCCCAGCATTTT. This chain connects TRBV29-1 to TRBJ1-5; tentatively, D is TRBD1 (5 bases). Germline V lookup: CDR1 SQVTM, CDR2 ANQGSEA. CDR3 length: 12 amino acids. V shed 7 bases and J shed 7 bases, with 14 bases lying between them.

This clone appeared a few times. V usage is TRBV2 and J usage is TRBJ2-7, with TRBD2 matching over 7 bases. The germline V gene encodes CDR1 SNHLY and CDR2 FYNNEI. There are 13 residues in the CDR3. The V and J ends lost 8 bases and 2 bases, in that order; junction bases with no gene match: 6. The CDR3 here is CASVSGVAYEQYF. DNA of the CDR3: TGTGCCAGCGTCAGCGGGGTTGCCTACGAGCAGTACTTC. The whole variable domain, filled in from reference TRBV2 and TRBJ2-7, reads EPEVTQTPSHQVTQMGQEVILRCVPISNHLYFYWYRQILGQKVEFLVSFYNNEISEKSEIFDDQFSVERPDGSNFTLKIRSTKLEDSAMYFCASVSGVAYEQYFGPGTRLTVT.

The V call is TRBV6-1, the J call TRBJ2-1; D unclear. The CDR3 is made up of 12 amino acids. Trimming stripped 11 bases from V and 9 bases from J, with 17 bases between. Germline CDR1 reads MNHNS; CDR2 reads SASEGT. CDR3 amino acids: CAAYPNWGEQFF. The CDR3, as DNA: TGTGCCGCCTACCCCAACTGGGGTGAGCAGTTCTTC.

This clone qualifies as medium-sized (0.01 to 0.1%). This rearrangement joins TRBV7-8 to TRBJ2-1; D gene unclear. This CDR3 has 14 residues. The germline V gene encodes CDR1 SGHVS and CDR2 FQNEAQ. V was trimmed by 1 base and J by 6 bases, leaving 10 bases between them. The CDR3 protein is CASSLVFLGNEQFF. The CDR3 coding sequence is TGTGCCAGCAGCTTAGTATTCTTAGGCAATGAGCAGTTCTTC.

The chain couples TRBV18 to TRBJ2-3; D unresolved. The CDR3 loop spans 12 amino acids. Germline V gene lookup returns CDR1 KGHSH and CDR2 LQKENI. Trimming took 6 bases from V and 0 from J, leaving 4 bases between them. This CDR3 reads CASSYSTDTQYF. Here the CDR3 DNA reads TGTGCCAGCTCGTACAGCACAGATACGCAGTATTTT.

The chain uses TRBV11-3 and TRBJ2-1; 9 bases align to TRBD1. The CDR3 has 15 amino acids. Per the germline V gene, CDR1 is SGHNT and CDR2 is YENEEA. The junction had 4 bases not matched to a gene; V was cut back by 4 bases and J by 3 bases. The CDR3: CASSSGQGRYNEQFF. The CDR3 DNA follows: TGTGCCAGCAGCTCCGGACAGGGGCGCTACAATGAGCAGTTCTTC.

The chain recombines TRBV6-6 with TRBJ1-1, with 7 nucleotides matching TRBD1. The CDR3 spans 13 residues. V gave up 6 bases and J gave up 3 bases; unmatched junction bases: 4. CDR1 MNHNY and CDR2 SVGAGI come from the germline V gene (reference sequence). The CDR3 region is CASRQDRDTEAFF. The CDR3, as DNA: TGTGCCAGCAGGCAAGACAGGGACACTGAAGCTTTCTTT.

This chain joins TRBV7-2 and TRBJ2-3; 7 nucleotides match TRBD2. Germline V gene sequence: CDR1 SGHTA, CDR2 FQGNSA. Losses at the gene ends were 1 base for V and 0 bases for J; bases not matched to a gene: 1. There are 15 residues in the CDR3. The DNA for the CDR3 is TGTGCCAGCAGCTTAGAGGGAGGGAGCACAGATACGCAGTATTTT. Translation: CASSLEGGSTDTQYF.

The chain carries TRBV2 and TRBJ1-5; D ambiguous. From germline, CDR1 is SNHLY and CDR2 FYNNEI. The V end was cut by 6 bases, the J end by 7 bases, with 10 bases between. This CDR3 has 12 residues. The DNA for the CDR3 is TGTGCCAGCAGCCAAACGGAGCAGCCCCAGCATTTT. This encodes CASSQTEQPQHF.

The chain couples TRBV19 to TRBJ2-7, with D tentatively TRBD1 (6 bases). V lost 3 bases, J lost 3 bases, and 18 bases lay in between. Germline CDR1 is LNHDA and CDR2 is SQIVND (reference sequence). The CDR3 spans 16 residues. Here the CDR3 reads CASSMSHVQGGYEQYF. The CDR3 nucleotides are TGTGCCAGTAGTATGTCCCATGTACAGGGTGGCTACGAGCAGTACTTC. The full variable domain, in which reference TRBV19 and TRBJ2-7 provide the parts outside the CDR3, is DGGITQSPKYLFRKEGQNVTLSCEQNLNHDAMYWYRQDPGQGLRLIYYSQIVNDFQKGDIAEGYSVSREKKESFPLTVTSAQKNPTAFYLCASSMSHVQGGYEQYFGPGTRLTVT.

This rearrangement joins TRBV5-8 to TRBJ2-6; 8 bases line up with TRBD1. Germline trimming cut 0 bases from V and 2 bases from J; bases unmatched to any gene: 4. The CDR3 is 17 amino acids. From germline, CDR1 is SGHTS and CDR2 YDEGEE. CDR3 sequence: CASSLVTRGPGANVLTF. The CDR3 DNA follows: TGTGCCAGCAGCTTGGTTACCAGGGGGCCTGGGGCCAACGTCCTGACTTTC.